A single sample is the source of the 29 T cell receptor beta chains below, sequenced in a study of blood T cell repertoires in COVID-19. The data were produced by immunoSEQ multiplex PCR, yet TCRdb's version contains in-frame clones alone and is incomplete. The sample yields fewer than 400,000 clones, more than 90% seen once. Sequenced: PBMCs or T cells enriched from blood (not recorded which). These receptors originate from a woman aged 30 to 39 who had recovered from COVID-19.

The V gene is TRBV3-1 (or the pseudogene TRBV3-2), the J gene TRBJ2-3; weak D call: TRBD2 (7 bases). The CDR3 spans 14 residues. CDR1 and CDR2 (germline): LGHDT, YNNKEL (reference sequence). The germline V and J ends were trimmed by 2 bases and 4 bases, with 10 bases remaining between them. The CDR3 nucleotides are TGTGCCAGCAGCCAAAGGGGGGGGGCAGATACGCAGTATTTT. The encoded protein is CASSQRGGADTQYF.

This sequence joins TRBV7-2 and TRBJ1-2; D might be TRBD1 (5 bases). Germline V gene data show CDR1 as SGHTA and CDR2 as FQGNSA. V lost 3 bases, J lost 4 bases, and 9 bases lay in between. CDR3 length: 13 residues. The CDR3, as DNA: TGTGCCAGCAGCTTGGGGCCCCTCTATGGCTACACCTTC. It codes for CASSLGPLYGYTF. Supplemented by reference TRBV7-2 and TRBJ1-2, the full variable domain reads GAGVSQSPSNKVTEKGKDVELRCDPISGHTALYWYRQSLGQGLEFLIYFQGNSAPDKSGLPSDRFSAERTGGSVSTLTIQRTQQEDSAVYLCASSLGPLYGYTFGSGTRLTVV.

The J gene is TRBJ1-1, the V gene TRBV19; 9 nucleotides agree with TRBD1. The CDR3 is 16 residues long. CDR1 is LNHDA, CDR2 SQIVND, per germline (reference sequence). The J segment lost 11 bases and the V segment lost 0 bases, leaving 13 bases of the junction unmatched. The CDR3: CASSIEMRDRAKRAFF. The CDR3 bases are TGTGCCAGTAGTATAGAAATGCGGGACAGGGCGAAGAGGGCTTTCTTT.

The J gene is TRBJ1-1, the V gene TRBV25-1, with 11 bases lining up with TRBD1. The V gene's germline CDR1 is MGHDK and CDR2 SYGVNS. CDR3 length: 17 residues. The V gene end was trimmed by 3 bases and the J gene end by 4 bases; junction bases not matched to a gene: 10. This CDR3 is CASSDLRTGGKGTEAFF. CDR3 DNA: TGTGCCAGCAGTGATTTAAGGACAGGGGGCAAGGGCACTGAAGCTTTCTTT.

The chain joins TRBV28 to TRBJ1-5, with D perhaps matching TRBD1 (5 bases). Germline V gene sequence: CDR1 MDHEN, CDR2 SYDVKM. The germline V and J ends were trimmed by 3 bases and 2 bases, with 14 bases remaining between them. This CDR3 is built from 16 residues. The CDR3 sequence: CASSFRGVNGNQPQHF. CDR3 in DNA: TGTGCCAGCAGTTTCCGGGGGGTTAACGGCAATCAGCCCCAGCATTTT. The whole variable domain, remainder taken from reference TRBV28 and TRBJ1-5, is DVKVTQSSRYLVKRTGEKVFLECVQDMDHENMFWYRQDPGLGLRLIYFSYDVKMKEKGDIPEGYSVSREKKERFSLILESASTNQTSMYLCASSFRGVNGNQPQHFGDGTRLSIL.

This chain connects TRBV18 to TRBJ2-1; 7 bases are shared with TRBD2. The V gene end was trimmed by 3 bases and the J gene end by 5 bases; junction bases not matched to a gene: 7. The CDR3 extends over 15 amino acids. Germline V gene data show CDR1 as KGHSH and CDR2 as LQKENI. In nucleotides, the CDR3 is TGTGCCAGCTCACCCTACGGGGGGTCAAACAATGAGCAGTTCTTC. It codes for CASSPYGGSNNEQFF.

This chain links TRBV7-2 with TRBJ2-7; TRBD2 matches 13 bases. The CDR3 totals 17 residues. After removal of 1 base from V and 3 bases from J, the junction contained 6 bases not matched to a gene. Germline-derived CDR1 and CDR2 are SGHTA and FQGNSA. CDR3 DNA sequence: TGTGCCAGCAGCTTAGTTTTTGGACTAGCGGGGGACTACGAGCAGTACTTC. The encoded protein is CASSLVFGLAGDYEQYF.

V and J are TRBV28 and TRBJ2-2, with D tentatively TRBD2 (5 bases). The CDR3 is 12 amino acids. Germline V gene lookup returns CDR1 MDHEN and CDR2 SYDVKM. Trimming pared 7 bases from V and 4 bases from J, leaving 7 bases between. The CDR3 region has the DNA TGTGCCAGCATGCGGGTCACCGGGGAGCTGTTTTTT. Amino acid sequence: CASMRVTGELFF.

The chain has TRBV27 and TRBJ1-6, with a weak D call TRBD1 (6 bases). The length of the CDR3 is 15 residues. V lost 4 bases, J lost 8 bases, and 15 bases lay in between. CDR1 and CDR2 from the germline V gene are MNHEY and SMNVEV (reference sequence). CDR3 loop: CASSSQGAIYSPLHF. The CDR3, as DNA: TGTGCCAGCAGTTCACAGGGAGCGATCTATTCACCCCTCCACTTT.

The rearrangement joins TRBV28 to TRBJ1-3; no clear D. Deletions cut 4 bases from V and 0 bases from J, with 16 bases between. Germline lookup yields CDR1 MDHEN and CDR2 SYDVKM. CDR3 length: 17 residues. CDR3 sequence (DNA): TGTGCCAGCAGTTATTCCGCAGGCTCCTTCTCTGGAAACACCATATATTTT. It is translated as CASSYSAGSFSGNTIYF.

The V gene is TRBV24-1, the J gene TRBJ2-3; D is unclear. V was shortened by 7 bases and J by 0 bases, with 13 bases between the two germline ends. Germline V CDR1 and CDR2: KGHDR, SFDVKD. This CDR3 spans 15 amino acids. CDR3 amino acids: CATSSTRHSTDTQYF. CDR3 bases: TGTGCCACCAGCTCCACACGTCATAGCACAGATACGCAGTATTTT.

This clone turned up a few times. This chain uses TRBV4-3 with TRBJ2-1, with 9 bases fitting TRBD2. V was pared by 1 base and J by 7 bases, with 11 bases of the junction left unmatched. Germline loops: CDR1 LGHNA, CDR2 YSLEER. The CDR3 loop spans 17 amino acids. CDR3 sequence reads: CASSQATGRGGPNEQFF. In nucleotides, the CDR3 is TGCGCCAGCAGCCAAGCCACCGGGCGGGGGGGACCTAATGAGCAGTTCTTC.

The chain recombines TRBV6-5 with TRBJ2-7; a possible D gene is TRBD2 (5 bases). CDR1 is MNHEY, CDR2 SVGAGI, per germline. This CDR3 is built from 14 residues. Between the trimmed V and J ends, which lost 2 bases and 6 bases, there was a span of 14 bases. CDR3: CASSYADGGREQYF. CDR3 coding DNA: TGTGCCAGCAGTTACGCGGATGGAGGACGCGAGCAGTACTTC.

The gene calls are TRBV7-2 and TRBJ2-3; TRBD2 matches 7 bases. Germline lookup yields CDR1 SGHTA and CDR2 FQGNSA. The CDR3 has 16 amino acids. The junction had 9 bases not matched to a gene; V was cut back by 6 bases and J by 0 bases. CDR3 in amino acids: CASRTGGGTSTDTQYF. DNA of the CDR3: TGTGCCAGCAGGACTGGGGGAGGGACTAGCACAGATACGCAGTATTTT.

This sequence joins TRBV27 and TRBJ1-2; 7 nucleotides match TRBD1. The length of the CDR3 is 13 residues. V was pared by 8 bases and J by 6 bases, with 9 bases of the junction left unmatched. Germline V gene data show CDR1 as MNHEY and CDR2 as SMNVEV (reference sequence). CDR3 sequence reads: CASGRQGGNGYTF. The CDR3, as DNA: TGTGCCAGCGGCAGACAGGGAGGAAATGGCTACACCTTC.

The V call is TRBV4-2, the J call TRBJ2-3; 10 bases map to TRBD2. The CDR3 spans 16 residues. With V trimmed by 3 bases and J by 0 bases, 3 bases remained unmatched. Germline-derived CDR1 and CDR2 are LGHNA and YNFKEQ. The CDR3 sequence: CASSHGLAASTDTQYF. For the CDR3, the DNA is TGTGCCAGCAGCCATGGACTAGCGGCAAGCACAGATACGCAGTATTTT.

The chain couples TRBV2 to TRBJ1-2; D gene ambiguous. CDR1 and CDR2 from the germline V gene are SNHLY and FYNNEI. Trimming stripped 5 bases from V and 4 bases from J, with 11 bases between. The CDR3 consists of 13 residues. The CDR3 loop is CASSSLGSYGYTF. The CDR3 DNA follows: TGTGCCAGCAGTTCTCTGGGCAGCTATGGCTACACCTTC.

Note on this clone: Relative to the germline gene, one junction end is altered; a read error may explain this. The rearrangement links TRBV28 to TRBJ1-2; 9 bases map to TRBD1. This CDR3 has 12 amino acids. The germline V gene encodes CDR1 MDHEN and CDR2 SYDVKM. The chain's CDR3 is CASSGDRVVLRF. In nucleotides, the CDR3 is TGTGCCAGCTCAGGGGACAGGGTCGTTTTACGCTTC.

V and J are TRBV19 and TRBJ2-1; TRBD1 matches at 9 bases. Germline-derived CDR1 and CDR2 are LNHDA and SQIVND (reference sequence). The CDR3 consists of 14 residues. J was trimmed by 4 bases and V by 6 bases; bases with no gene match: 4. The CDR3 spells CASRRQGVYNEQFF. The CDR3 DNA reads as TGTGCCAGTAGGAGACAGGGGGTTTACAATGAGCAGTTCTTC.

The rearrangement links TRBV29-1 to TRBJ2-2, with D possibly TRBD2 on 6 matching bases. Germline CDR1 reads SQVTM; CDR2 reads ANQGSEA. The CDR3 covers 14 residues. The V end lost 6 bases, the J end lost 5 bases, and 16 bases lay between the germline ends. Here the CDR3 reads CSVPGLTRTGELFF. The DNA for the CDR3 is TGCAGCGTACCGGGACTGACGAGGACCGGGGAGCTGTTTTTT.

The chain joins TRBV12-3 or TRBV12-4 to TRBJ1-1, with 8 bases that match TRBD1. CDR3 length: 12 amino acids. V was pared by 3 bases and J by 10 bases, with 4 bases of the junction left unmatched. This CDR3 is CASSFRRGPAFF. Written as DNA, the CDR3 is TGTGCCAGCAGTTTCCGCAGGGGGCCAGCTTTCTTT.

The chain carries TRBV11-3 and TRBJ2-7, with TRBD2 matching 9 bases. Germline V gene lookup returns CDR1 SGHNT and CDR2 YENEEA. J was trimmed by 3 bases and V by 4 bases; bases with no gene match: 7. The CDR3 runs 15 residues. The CDR3 is CASSSSGGTDYEQYF. In DNA form, the CDR3 reads TGTGCCAGCAGCTCCAGCGGGGGGACAGACTACGAGCAGTACTTC.

CDR3 region: CASSFHSNSPLHF. CDR3 nucleotide sequence: TGTGCCAGCAGCTTCCACAGTAATTCACCCCTCCACTTT. The rearrangement uses TRBV13 and TRBJ1-6; D uncertain. Trimming removed 3 bases from V and 6 bases from J, with 6 bases in between. Germline V gives CDR1 PRHDT, CDR2 FYEKMQ (reference sequence). The CDR3 extends over 13 amino acids.

This clone has only one observation. The chain links TRBV20-1 to TRBJ1-5; TRBD1 agrees at 8 bases. Germline values: CDR1 DFQATT, CDR2 SNEGSKA (reference sequence). The CDR3 covers 14 residues. The ends lost 3 bases at V and 0 bases at J; junction bases unmatched: 1. The CDR3 DNA follows: TGCAGTGCTAGTCAGGGGGCTAGCAATCAGCCCCAGCATTTT. Its translation is CSASQGASNQPQHF.

The chain employs TRBV3-1 (or the pseudogene TRBV3-2) and TRBJ2-1; the match to TRBD2 covers 8 bases. The V segment lost 0 bases and the J segment 4 bases; nucleotides outside the gene matches: 2. The CDR3 loop spans 15 amino acids. CDR1 and CDR2 (germline): LGHDT, YNNKEL (reference sequence). CDR3 bases: TGTGCCAGCAGCCAAGATACTAGCGGTTACAATGAGCAGTTCTTC. Translating it yields CASSQDTSGYNEQFF.

This clone has only one observation. The V call is TRBV4-1, the J call TRBJ1-5, with 10 bases fitting TRBD1. The germline V gene encodes CDR1 MGHRA and CDR2 YSYEKL. The ends lost 4 bases at V and 5 bases at J; junction bases unmatched: 2. The CDR3 covers 14 residues. The CDR3 here is CASSLDRGDQPQHF. The CDR3 DNA reads TGCGCCAGCAGCCTGGACAGGGGGGATCAGCCCCAGCATTTT.

This rearrangement joins TRBV3-1 (or the pseudogene TRBV3-2) to TRBJ2-6; 10 positions match TRBD1. Germline V CDR1 and CDR2: LGHDT, YNNKEL (reference sequence). The CDR3 covers 18 residues. J gave up 0 bases and V 4 bases, and 6 bases lay outside the gene matches. The DNA of the CDR3 is TGTGCCAGCAGCCCGACAGGGGGCACTAGCTCTGGGGCCAACGTCCTGACTTTC. Its translation is CASSPTGGTSSGANVLTF.

The chain recombines TRBV12-3 or TRBV12-4 with TRBJ1-5; D remains ambiguous. This CDR3 region has 13 residues. Trimming removed 6 bases from V and 4 bases from J, with 10 bases in between. The CDR3 DNA reads as TGTGCCAGCAGCCCCTTCCTGAATCAGCCCCAGCATTTT. The encoded protein is CASSPFLNQPQHF.

The chain combines TRBV28 with TRBJ1-2, with D uncertain. V lost 5 bases and J 0 bases, leaving 10 bases between the germline ends. The CDR3 is 14 amino acids. Germline V lookup: CDR1 MDHEN, CDR2 SYDVKM. The CDR3 DNA is TGTGCCAGCAGTGGCGGGGAAGCTAACTATGGCTACACCTTC. Translation: CASSGGEANYGYTF.